The 5 T cell receptor beta chains below were found in one sample sequenced in a study of CXCR3-negative and CXCR3-positive naive CD8 T cells. UMI-labeled TRB cDNA libraries were prepared by 5' RACE. No DNA is given; TCRdb re-called the 5' RACE reads and lists each CDR3 protein once. The sample has about 22,000 distinct CDR3 sequences, and its top ten clones hold around 20%. The specimen sequenced was memory CD8+ T cells from blood. These receptors were collected from a human donor in good health. Some clones in this sample may be carry-over from other donors' samples.

The gene calls are TRBV27 and TRBJ2-7. Per the germline V gene, CDR1 is MNHEY and CDR2 is SMNVEV (reference sequence). CDR3 length equals 11 residues. The CDR3 loop is CASSSSYEQYF.

CDR3 loop: CASSLLEGNEQFF. The V call is TRBV7-9, the J call TRBJ2-1; as DNA is missing, the TRBD2 call by TCRdb cannot be tested. The CDR3 covers 13 residues. Germline assignment: CDR1 SEHNR and CDR2 FQNEAQ (reference sequence).

The chain joins TRBV2 to TRBJ2-3. The germline V gene has CDR1 SNHLY and CDR2 FYNNEI. The CDR3 has 15 residues. CDR3 region: CASSDGETSTDTQYF.

The V and J genes are TRBV6-4 and TRBJ1-5. The germline V gene has CDR1 MRHNA and CDR2 SNTAGT. This CDR3 is built from 16 residues. The CDR3 is CASSDPGDYSNQPQHF.

The chain carries TRBV12-3 or TRBV12-4 and TRBJ2-7; TCRdb gives TRBD2 as the D gene, but with no DNA this cannot be confirmed. This CDR3 has 16 amino acids. Here the CDR3 reads CASSLLSLDYHYEQYF.